A selection of T cell receptor beta chains follows, all from one sample in a study of CD8 T cells in ankylosing spondylitis. TCRdb passed the 5' RACE reads through MiXCR, listing each CDR3 protein once. The data show 200,000 to 250,000 distinct CDR3 sequences, around 17% seen once. The specimen was blood, either unsorted or a sorted T cell fraction (not recorded which). Source of these receptors: a male donor with ankylosing spondylitis. Each CDR3 is given with its conserved first and last residue. The D gene is left open where the match is weak. Where a row states a size, it is once, few, many or the class of an expanded clone; other rows omit it.

cdr3_length,clone_size,j_call,v_call,d_call,cdr3_nt,cdr3_aa
16,-,TRBJ1-1,TRBV12-3/TRBV12-4,TRBD1,TGTGCCAGCAGTGCTGGGACAGGGGAACCGAACACTGAAGCTTTCTTT,CASSAGTGEPNTEAFF
13,-,TRBJ2-1,TRBV13,TRBD1,TGTGCCAGCAGCGGACAGGGAGGCAATGAGCAGTTCTTC,CASSGQGGNEQFF
14,-,TRBJ2-3,TRBV6-1,-,TGTGCCAGCCCAGGGGGGGGACGCACAGATACGCAGTATTTT,CASPGGGRTDTQYF
16,-,TRBJ2-1,TRBV5-6,TRBD1,TGTGCCAGCAGCTTGGGCACAGGGGGCAACTACAATGAGCAGTTCTTC,CASSLGTGGNYNEQFF
13,-,TRBJ1-1,TRBV20-1,TRBD1,TGCAGTGCTATGAACAGGGGCTTCACTGAAGCTTTCTTT,CSAMNRGFTEAFF
17,-,TRBJ1-1,TRBV12-3/TRBV12-4,TRBD1,TGTGCCAGCAGTTCCTCCCGGACAGGAATCATGAACACTGAAGCTTTCTTT,CASSSSRTGIMNTEAFF
14,many,TRBJ2-3,TRBV10-3,-,TGTGCCACATGGGGGCTACCGGGCACAGATACGCAGTATTTT,CATWGLPGTDTQYF
15,-,TRBJ1-5,TRBV28,-,TGTGCCAGCAGTTTACGCGGGGCTGGGGATCAGCCCCAGCATTTT,CASSLRGAGDQPQHF
16,-,TRBJ1-2,TRBV5-1,-,TGCGCCAGCAGCTTTAAGGACCAGGGCGAAAGCTATGGCTACACCTTC,CASSFKDQGESYGYTF
13,-,TRBJ2-7,TRBV12-3/TRBV12-4,TRBD2,TGTGCCAGCAGAGTGGCGGGGGGGCTCGAGCAGTACTTC,CASRVAGGLEQYF
14,-,TRBJ1-2,TRBV11-2,-,TGTGCCAGCAGCTTAGGTAACTGGGATGCGGGCTACACCTTC,CASSLGNWDAGYTF
13,many,TRBJ2-1,TRBV29-1,TRBD2,TGCAGCGTTGGTCCTAGCGGGAGCAATGAGCAGTTCTTC,CSVGPSGSNEQFF
16,-,TRBJ2-3,TRBV12-3/TRBV12-4,TRBD2,TGTGCCAGCAGTTTATTTAGCGGGGGGGCCGGGGATACGCAGTATTTT,CASSLFSGGAGDTQYF
13,few,TRBJ2-5,TRBV12-3/TRBV12-4,TRBD1,TGTGCCAGCACCTACAGGGGACGGGAGACCCAGTACTTC,CASTYRGRETQYF
16,many,TRBJ2-1,TRBV7-2,TRBD2,TGTGCCAGCAGCTTTGTAGCGGGGGAGATTGGGAATGAGCAGTTCTTC,CASSFVAGEIGNEQFF
16,-,TRBJ2-5,TRBV6-7,TRBD2,TGTGCCAGCAGTTACCCGGGACTAGCTCCTACAGAGACCCAGTACTTC,CASSYPGLAPTETQYF
18,-,TRBJ1-1,TRBV21-1,-,TGTGCCAGCAGCAAATACGCGCGGGGGTTCGAAGGGTACACTGAAGCTTTCTTT,CASSKYARGFEGYTEAFF
13,-,TRBJ1-1,TRBV25-1,-,TGTGCCAGCAGTGGGACAGCCTGGACTGAAGCTTTCTTT,CASSGTAWTEAFF
15,-,TRBJ2-5,TRBV6-2/TRBV6-3,TRBD2,TGTGCCAGCAGTTACTCGCTAGCGGGAGTGGAGACCCAGTACTTC,CASSYSLAGVETQYF
15,-,TRBJ2-2,TRBV7-9,TRBD1,TGTGCCTCCGGGCGGGGACAGGAGAACACCGGGGAGCTGTTTTTT,CASGRGQENTGELFF
13,-,TRBJ2-7,TRBV4-2,-,TGTGCCAGCAGCCAAGGAATAGCTCGGGAGCAGTACTTC,CASSQGIAREQYF
11,many,TRBJ1-1,TRBV12-3/TRBV12-4,-,TGTGCCAGCACCACCGGGAACGAGGCTTTCTTT,CASTTGNEAFF
16,-,TRBJ2-7,TRBV6-5,TRBD2,TGTGCCAGCAGTTACTCGGTGGATAGCGGGAGTTACGAGCAGTACTTC,CASSYSVDSGSYEQYF